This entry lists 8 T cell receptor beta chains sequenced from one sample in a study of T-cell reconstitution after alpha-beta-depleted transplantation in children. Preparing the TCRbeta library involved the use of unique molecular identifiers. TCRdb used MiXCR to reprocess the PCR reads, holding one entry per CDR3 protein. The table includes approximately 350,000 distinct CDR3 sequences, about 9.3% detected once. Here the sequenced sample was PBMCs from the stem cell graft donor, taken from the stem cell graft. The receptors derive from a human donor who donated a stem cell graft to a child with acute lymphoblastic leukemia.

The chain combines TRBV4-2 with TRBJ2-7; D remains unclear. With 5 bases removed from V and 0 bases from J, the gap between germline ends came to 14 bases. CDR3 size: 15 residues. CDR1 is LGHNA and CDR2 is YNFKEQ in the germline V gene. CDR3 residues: CASSFFRTGSYEQYF. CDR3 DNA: TGTGCCAGCAGCTTCTTTCGGACGGGCTCCTACGAGCAGTACTTC.

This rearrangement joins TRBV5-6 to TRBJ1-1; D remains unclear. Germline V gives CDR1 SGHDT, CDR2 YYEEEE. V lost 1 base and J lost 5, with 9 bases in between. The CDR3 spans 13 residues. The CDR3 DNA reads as TGTGCCAGCAGCTTGTTTACGGGGACTGAAGCTTTCTTT. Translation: CASSLFTGTEAFF.

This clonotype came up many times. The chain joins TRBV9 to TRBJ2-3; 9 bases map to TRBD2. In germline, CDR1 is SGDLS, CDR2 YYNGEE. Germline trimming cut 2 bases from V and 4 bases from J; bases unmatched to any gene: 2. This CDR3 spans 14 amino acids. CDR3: CASSVAGGPDTQYF. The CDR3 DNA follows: TGTGCCAGCAGCGTCGCGGGAGGGCCAGATACGCAGTATTTT.

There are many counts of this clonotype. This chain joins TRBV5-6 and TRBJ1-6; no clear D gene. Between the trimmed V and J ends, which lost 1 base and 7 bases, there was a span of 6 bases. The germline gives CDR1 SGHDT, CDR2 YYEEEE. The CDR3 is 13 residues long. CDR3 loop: CASSLTANSPLHF. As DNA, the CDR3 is TGTGCCAGCAGCTTGACAGCAAATTCACCCCTCCACTTT.

CDR3 sequence (DNA): TGCAGCGTCGACGGGACTAGCGGGAGATTCACAGATACGCAGTATTTT. Translating gives CSVDGTSGRFTDTQYF. The chain has TRBV29-1 and TRBJ2-3, with TRBD2 matching 14 bases. Germline V CDR1 and CDR2: SQVTM, ANQGSEA. This CDR3 is built from 16 residues. Trimming removed 6 bases from V and 2 bases from J; junction bases left unmatched: 7.

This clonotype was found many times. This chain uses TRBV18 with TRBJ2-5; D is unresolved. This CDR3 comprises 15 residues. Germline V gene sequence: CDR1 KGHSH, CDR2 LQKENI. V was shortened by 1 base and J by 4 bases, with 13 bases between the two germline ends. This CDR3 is CASSPLMGLGETQYF. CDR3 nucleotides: TGTGCCAGCTCACCACTGATGGGATTGGGAGAGACCCAGTACTTC. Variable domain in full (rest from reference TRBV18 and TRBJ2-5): NAGVMQNPRHLVRRRGQEARLRCSPMKGHSHVYWYRQLPEEGLKFMVYLQKENIIDESGMPKERFSAEFPKEGPSILRIQQVVRGDSAAYFCASSPLMGLGETQYFGPGTRLLVL.

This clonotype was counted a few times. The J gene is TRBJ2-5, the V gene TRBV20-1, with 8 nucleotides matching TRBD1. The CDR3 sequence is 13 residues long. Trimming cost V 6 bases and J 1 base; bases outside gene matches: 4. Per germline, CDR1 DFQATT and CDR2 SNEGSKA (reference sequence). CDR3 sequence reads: CSAGQGAQETQYF. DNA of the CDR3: TGCAGTGCCGGGCAGGGGGCCCAAGAGACCCAGTACTTC.

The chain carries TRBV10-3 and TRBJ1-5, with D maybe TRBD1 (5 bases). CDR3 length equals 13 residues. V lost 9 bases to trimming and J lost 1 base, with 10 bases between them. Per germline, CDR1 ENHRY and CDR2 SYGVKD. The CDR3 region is CAMRGESNQPQHF. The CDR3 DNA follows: TGTGCCATGAGGGGCGAGAGCAATCAGCCCCAGCATTTT.